Listed below are T cell receptor beta chains from one sample, sequenced in a study of graft-versus-host responses after intestinal transplantation. Their antigens remain unidentified. Profiling relied on immunoSEQ multiplex PCR, and the TCRdb table lists in-frame clones only, not all of them. Seen here are about 97,000 clones, roughly nine tenths observed once, and the top ten hold about 0.18%. Sequenced material: unstimulated CD4+ T cells sorted from spleen or lymph node cells, taken before transplant. The receptors were sampled from a human donor who was the organ donor for an intestinal transplant. Each CDR3 is given without its conserved first and last residue. A D gene is named only where the DNA matches it firmly. The size entry is marked missing in some rows and otherwise reads once, few, many or a size class.

size | D | J | V | CDR3
few | TRBD1 | TRBJ1-2 | TRBV4-3 | ASSQDRTGVLYGYT
NA | NA | TRBJ1-2 | TRBV2 | ASYQVGSYGYT
NA | NA | TRBJ1-2 | TRBV6-1 | ASSASVMTNYGYT
NA | TRBD2 | TRBJ2-1 | TRBV4-3 | ASSQDWLAGGASHEQF
NA | TRBD1 | TRBJ2-7 | TRBV11-2 | ASSLGTGGHEQY
NA | TRBD2 | TRBJ2-3 | TRBV7-3 | ASSLGTSGGADTQY
once | TRBD1 | TRBJ1-5 | TRBV19 | ASSPWTGGTNQPQH
NA | NA | TRBJ2-2 | TRBV4-1 | ASSQGRIGDTGELF
NA | NA | TRBJ1-1 | TRBV4-1 | ASSQDLLAF
NA | NA | TRBJ1-5 | TRBV6-1 | ASSWTYQPQH
NA | TRBD1 | TRBJ1-2 | TRBV6-5 | ASRPGQPYGYT
NA | TRBD1 | TRBJ1-2 | TRBV7-3 | ASSTGQGYGYT
NA | TRBD2 | TRBJ2-5 | TRBV7-3 | ASSLSRLAGGLETQY
NA | NA | TRBJ1-5 | TRBV6-5 | ARSEETFNQPQH
few | NA | TRBJ1-1 | TRBV18 | ASSPETRNTEAF
once | TRBD2 | TRBJ2-5 | TRBV12-5 | ASGSSGETQY
NA | TRBD2 | TRBJ2-3 | TRBV7-2 | ASSSAGGGAADTQY
few | NA | TRBJ1-3 | TRBV7-9 | ASTEYDRSGNTIY
NA | NA | TRBJ1-5 | TRBV7-2 | ASSLTNQPQH
NA | NA | TRBJ1-2 | TRBV5-1 | ASSPGREMGYT
NA | TRBD2 | TRBJ2-3 | TRBV5-4 | ASSHIAGGSTDTQY
NA | TRBD1 | NA | TRBV6-5 | ASRANWDREDEQY
NA | TRBD1 | TRBJ1-4 | TRBV5-6 | ASSLHRGGEKLF
NA | NA | TRBJ1-1 | TRBV5-1 | ASSLIGAVTEAF
NA | TRBD2 | TRBJ2-5 | TRBV10-3 | ASLMGLAGEQY
NA | NA | TRBJ1-2 | TRBV9 | ASSTPGGFGYT
NA | TRBD1 | TRBJ2-3 | TRBV4-3 | ASSQGQGAYDTQY
NA | TRBD2 | TRBJ2-5 | TRBV7-3 | ASSLLAGSLQTQY
NA | NA | TRBJ1-5 | TRBV7-8 | ASSRRTVSNQPQH
once | NA | TRBJ1-2 | TRBV9 | ASSVALGAGYGYT
NA | NA | TRBJ1-5 | TRBV27 | ASREYSNQPQH
NA | NA | TRBJ2-6 | TRBV2 | ASRPGVANVLT
NA | TRBD1 | TRBJ1-1 | TRBV11-1 | ASSLKGQGTEAF
NA | TRBD2 | TRBJ2-1 | TRBV7-2 | ASRRLAGGPSSYNEQF
NA | TRBD1 | TRBJ2-1 | TRBV4-3 | ASSQEGAGGNEQF
once | TRBD1 | TRBJ2-7 | TRBV7-9 | ASSPTWDRGGEQY
NA | NA | TRBJ2-7 | TRBV4-1 | ASSQIGGEQY
NA | NA | TRBJ1-2 | TRBV18 | ASSPPSRRNYGYT
NA | NA | TRBJ2-2 | TRBV7-7 | ASSQLGGAGELF
NA | TRBD1 | TRBJ1-5 | TRBV4-2 | ASSQDWAAGTDNQPQH
NA | TRBD2 | TRBJ2-3 | TRBV5-1 | ASSPPAGGTDTQY